The clone carrying this T cell receptor (beta chain) occurred a few times. Its antigen remains unidentified. This CDR3 has 16 amino acids. Germline assignment: CDR1 KGHSH and CDR2 LQKENI. The V gene lost 1 base and the J gene lost 5 bases, with 15 bases spanning the gap. Isolated RNA was reverse transcribed in full, so expressed TCRB transcripts were sequenced. Measured with immunoSEQ multiplex PCR; TCRdb has only the in-frame clones, and not every one. Here the sample spans about 260,000 clones, around 22% being singletons. The sample is drawn from a study of beta chain features in type 1 diabetes. The overall study: No patient-donor differences in age, gender, total cells or subset yield.

Study-wide points: For Type 1 diabetes patients, all four CD4+ subsets carried TCRB CDR3s that were moderately but significantly shorter. For patients, the naive, central memory and Treg TCRB repertoires appeared more alike than for healthy donors.

The chain links TRBV18 to TRBJ2-1; D is ambiguous. The receptor's source is a woman aged 30 to 39 with type 1 diabetes. The sequencing sample was made of naive CD4+ T cells from blood. Here the CDR3 reads CASSPLNLAVHNEQFF. In DNA, the CDR3 is TGTGCCAGCTCACCACTGAATCTGGCGGTACACAATGAGCAGTTCTTC.